The clone carrying this TCR beta chain was detected a few times. Each CDR3 protein gets one entry after TCRdb re-called the RT-PCR reads with MiXCR. The sample shows 150,000 to 200,000 distinct CDR3 sequences, approximately 12% of them seen only once. Germline assignment: CDR1 SEHNR and CDR2 FQNEAQ (reference sequence). V lost 0 bases and J 5 bases, leaving 14 bases between the germline ends. The CDR3 sequence is 15 residues long. This entry belongs to a study of response to subunit inactivated influenza vaccine. These data also featured in a second study, about T cells expressing NK-cell markers. That work states: TCR beta cDNA was made by 5'RACE template switching with UMIs. Cells sorted as CD3+CD56+NKG2C+, CD3+CD56+NKG2C- and CD3+CD56-NKG2C+ T cells supplied the TCR beta repertoires. The dominant NKG2C+ clonotypes represented about 1.0-8% of CD8+ T cells in several donors.

Sequencing was performed on CD8+ T cells sorted from PBMCs, taken about 13 days after vaccination. This chain joins TRBV7-9 and TRBJ2-7; D uncertain. This clonotype was sampled from a man aged 50 or older who received an inactivated influenza vaccine. The CDR3 DNA reads TGTGCCAGCAGCTTAGCGTCGGGCGTCTCACACGAGCAGTACTTC. This translates into CASSLASGVSHEQYF. Variable domain in full (rest from reference TRBV7-9 and TRBJ2-7): DTGVSQNPRHKITKRGQNVTFRCDPISEHNRLYWYRQTLGQGPEFLTYFQNEAQLEKSRLLSDRFSAERPKGSFSTLEIQRTEQGDSAMYLCASSLASGVSHEQYFGPGTRLTVT.